The 3 T cell receptor beta chains below come from one sample, sequenced in a study of early T cells in non-severe SARS-CoV-2 infection. TCRdb analysed the 5' RACE reads with MiXCR anew, one entry per CDR3 protein. The table has roughly 50,000 distinct CDR3 sequences, around 7.7% seen once. What was sequenced was whole blood. The receptors originated from an adult who was a healthcare worker with PCR-confirmed SARS-CoV-2 infection or an uninfected control (not recorded which).

This clonotype is termed medium-sized. The chain couples TRBV29-1 to TRBJ2-5, with TRBD2 identical over 7 bases. Germline CDR1 reads SQVTM; CDR2 reads ANQGSEA. With V trimmed by 0 bases and J by 2 bases, 9 bases remained unmatched. The CDR3 is made up of 16 amino acids. The CDR3 bases are TGCAGCGTTGAAGATGGGAGGGACCCCTCGCAAGAGACCCAGTACTTC. It translates to CSVEDGRDPSQETQYF. Looking up the rest from reference TRBV29-1 and TRBJ2-5 gives the full variable domain: SAVISQKPSRDICQRGTSLTIQCQVDSQVTMMFWYRQQPGQSLTLIATANQGSEATYESGFVIDKFPISRPNLTFSTLTVSNMSPEDSSIYLCSVEDGRDPSQETQYFGPGTRLLVL.

This clonotype was counted many times. This sequence joins TRBV20-1 and TRBJ1-2, with D tentatively TRBD1 (5 bases). CDR1 DFQATT and CDR2 SNEGSKA come from the germline V gene (reference sequence). V shed 3 bases and J shed 2 bases, with 10 bases lying between them. The CDR3 consists of 13 residues. CDR3 loop: CSARGEGNYGYTF. CDR3 nucleotides: TGCAGTGCTAGGGGGGAGGGGAACTATGGCTACACCTTC.

This clonotype was seen repeatedly, ten times or more. The chain is built from TRBV18 and TRBJ2-3; D is uncertain. The CDR3 extends over 14 amino acids. Germline values: CDR1 KGHSH, CDR2 LQKENI. Trimming cost V 0 bases and J 3 bases, with 7 bases left between them. The DNA of the CDR3 is TGTGCCAGCTCACCACCCCGGAGAACAGATACGCAGTATTTT. It encodes CASSPPRRTDTQYF. The whole variable domain, filled in from reference TRBV18 and TRBJ2-3, reads NAGVMQNPRHLVRRRGQEARLRCSPMKGHSHVYWYRQLPEEGLKFMVYLQKENIIDESGMPKERFSAEFPKEGPSILRIQQVVRGDSAAYFCASSPPRRTDTQYFGPGTRLTVL.